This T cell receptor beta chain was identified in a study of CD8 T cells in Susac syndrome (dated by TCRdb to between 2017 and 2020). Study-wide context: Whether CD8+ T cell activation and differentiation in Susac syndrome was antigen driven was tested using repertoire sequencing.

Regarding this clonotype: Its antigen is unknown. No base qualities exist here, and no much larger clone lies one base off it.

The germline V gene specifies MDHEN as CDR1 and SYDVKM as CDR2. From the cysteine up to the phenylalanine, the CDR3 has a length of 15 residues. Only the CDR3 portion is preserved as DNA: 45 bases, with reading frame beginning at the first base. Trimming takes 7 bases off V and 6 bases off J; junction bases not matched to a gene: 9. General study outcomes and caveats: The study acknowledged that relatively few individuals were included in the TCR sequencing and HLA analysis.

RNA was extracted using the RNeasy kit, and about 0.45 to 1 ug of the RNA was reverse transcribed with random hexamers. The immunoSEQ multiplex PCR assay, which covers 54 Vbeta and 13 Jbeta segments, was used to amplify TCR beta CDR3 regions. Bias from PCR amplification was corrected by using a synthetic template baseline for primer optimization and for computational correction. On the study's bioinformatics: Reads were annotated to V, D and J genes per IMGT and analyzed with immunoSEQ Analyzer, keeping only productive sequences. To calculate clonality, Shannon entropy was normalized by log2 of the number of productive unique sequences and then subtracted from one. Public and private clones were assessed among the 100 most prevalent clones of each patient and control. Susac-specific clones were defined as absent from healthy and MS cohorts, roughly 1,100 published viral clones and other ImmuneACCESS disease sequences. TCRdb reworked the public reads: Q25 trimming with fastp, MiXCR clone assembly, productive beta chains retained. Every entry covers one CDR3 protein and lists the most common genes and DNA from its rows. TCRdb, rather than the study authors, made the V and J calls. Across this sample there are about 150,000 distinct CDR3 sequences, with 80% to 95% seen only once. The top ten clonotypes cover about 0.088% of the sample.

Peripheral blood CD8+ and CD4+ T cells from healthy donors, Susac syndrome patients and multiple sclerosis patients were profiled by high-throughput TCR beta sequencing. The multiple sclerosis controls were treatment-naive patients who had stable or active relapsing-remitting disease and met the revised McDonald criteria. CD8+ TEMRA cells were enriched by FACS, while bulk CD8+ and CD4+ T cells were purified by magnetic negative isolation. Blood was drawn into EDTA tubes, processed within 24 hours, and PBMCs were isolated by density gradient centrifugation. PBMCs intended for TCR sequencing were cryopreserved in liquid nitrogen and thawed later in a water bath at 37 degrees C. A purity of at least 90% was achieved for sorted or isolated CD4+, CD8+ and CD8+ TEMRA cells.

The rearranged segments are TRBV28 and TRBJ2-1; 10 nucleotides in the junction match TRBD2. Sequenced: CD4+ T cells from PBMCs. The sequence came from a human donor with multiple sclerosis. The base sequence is TGTGCCAGCAAAGTTGCTAGCGGGGGCACCAATGAGCAGTTCTTC. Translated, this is CASKVASGGTNEQFF.